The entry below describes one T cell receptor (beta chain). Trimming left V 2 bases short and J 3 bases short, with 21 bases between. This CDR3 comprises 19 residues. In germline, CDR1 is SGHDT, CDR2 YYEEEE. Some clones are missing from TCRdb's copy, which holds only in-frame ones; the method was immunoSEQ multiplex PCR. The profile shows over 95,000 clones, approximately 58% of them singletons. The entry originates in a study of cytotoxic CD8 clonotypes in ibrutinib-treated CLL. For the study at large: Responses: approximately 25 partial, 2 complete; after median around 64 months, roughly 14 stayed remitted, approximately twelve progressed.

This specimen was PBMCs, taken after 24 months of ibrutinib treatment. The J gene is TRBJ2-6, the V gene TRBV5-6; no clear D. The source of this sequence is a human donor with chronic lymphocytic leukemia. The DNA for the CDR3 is TGTGCCAGCAGCTTAACGGCGTCAGGCAGTGTCTTTGGGGCCAACGTCCTGACTTTC. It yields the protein CASSLTASGSVFGANVLTF.